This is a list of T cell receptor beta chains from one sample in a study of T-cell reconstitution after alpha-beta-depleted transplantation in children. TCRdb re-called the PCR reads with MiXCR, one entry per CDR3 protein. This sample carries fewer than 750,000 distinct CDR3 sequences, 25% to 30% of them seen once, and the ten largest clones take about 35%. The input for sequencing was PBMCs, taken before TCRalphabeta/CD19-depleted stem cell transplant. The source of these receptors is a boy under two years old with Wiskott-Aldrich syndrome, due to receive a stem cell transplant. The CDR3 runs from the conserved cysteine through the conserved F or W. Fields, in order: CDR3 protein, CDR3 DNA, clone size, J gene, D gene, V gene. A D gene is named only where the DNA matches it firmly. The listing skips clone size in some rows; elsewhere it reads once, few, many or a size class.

CASSVAAGYNEQFF	TGTGCCAGCAGCGTAGCGGCGGGTTACAATGAGCAGTTCTTC	NA	TRBJ2-1	NA	TRBV9
CASSFRQVEYNEQFF	TGTGCCAGCAGCTTCCGACAGGTCGAATACAATGAGCAGTTCTTC	few	TRBJ2-1	NA	TRBV7-2
CASSHNRVNSGNTIYF	TGTGCCAGCAGCCACAACAGGGTGAACTCTGGAAACACCATATATTTT	few	TRBJ1-3	NA	TRBV14
CASSFGGVNTGELFF	TGTGCCAGCAGCTTCGGCGGGGTGAACACCGGGGAGCTGTTTTTT	few	TRBJ2-2	NA	TRBV5-5
CSAREIGGNQPQHF	TGCAGTGCCAGAGAGATTGGCGGCAATCAGCCCCAGCATTTT	few	TRBJ1-5	NA	TRBV20-1
CASSFRGDPYEQYF	TGTGCCAGCAGCTTCAGGGGAGATCCCTACGAGCAGTACTTC	NA	TRBJ2-7	NA	TRBV5-6
CASSDTEGSPYTQYF	TGCGCCAGCAGTGACACTGAAGGTTCTCCATATACGCAGTATTTT	NA	TRBJ2-3	NA	TRBV10-2
CSAGQVENYGYTF	TGCAGTGCAGGACAGGTCGAGAACTATGGCTACACCTTC	NA	TRBJ1-2	TRBD1	TRBV20-1
CSVTEALAGLAF	TGCAGTGTCACAGAGGCACTAGCAGGCCTAGCATTC	few	TRBJ2-5	NA	TRBV20-1
CASSLEVHTGELFF	TGCGCCAGCAGCTTGGAGGTGCACACCGGGGAGCTGTTTTTT	few	TRBJ2-2	NA	TRBV5-1
CSIRGQATKAKNIQYF	TGCAGCATAAGGGGGCAGGCCACTAAAGCCAAAAACATTCAGTACTTC	few	TRBJ2-4	TRBD1	TRBV29-1
CAWSEQVNTEAFF	TGTGCCTGGAGTGAGCAGGTGAACACTGAAGCTTTCTTT	NA	TRBJ1-1	NA	TRBV30
CASSLILADQETQYF	TGTGCCAGCAGCCTCATACTAGCGGATCAAGAGACCCAGTACTTC	NA	TRBJ2-5	TRBD2	TRBV7-9
CASSPTRGVETQYF	TGTGCCAGCAGTCCAACTAGGGGGGTGGAGACCCAGTACTTC	few	TRBJ2-5	NA	TRBV12-3/TRBV12-4
CASSAKRGSSYNEQFF	TGTGCCAGCAGCGCCAAGCGGGGATCCTCCTACAATGAGCAGTTCTTC	NA	TRBJ2-1	TRBD2	TRBV7-3
CASSPGTGRNTIYF	TGTGCCAGCTCACCAGGGACAGGGAGAAACACCATATATTTT	few	TRBJ1-3	TRBD1	TRBV18
CASSSGAFF	TGTGCCAGCAGCTCTGGAGCTTTCTTT	few	TRBJ1-1	NA	TRBV7-9
CASRQPGTWEQFF	TGTGCCAGCAGACAGCCCGGGACGTGGGAGCAGTTCTTC	few	TRBJ2-1	NA	TRBV5-5
CATSRDVNPNQPQHF	TGTGCCACCAGCAGAGATGTGAATCCGAATCAGCCCCAGCATTTT	NA	TRBJ1-5	NA	TRBV15
CATSPGTASGANVLTF	TGTGCCACCAGTCCGGGCACGGCATCTGGGGCCAACGTCCTGACTTTC	few	TRBJ2-6	NA	TRBV15
CASGTYPEPYNEQFF	TGTGCCAGCGGGACGTATCCAGAACCCTACAATGAGCAGTTCTTC	NA	TRBJ2-1	NA	TRBV12-3/TRBV12-4
CSATKATGMQETQYF	TGCAGTGCTACGAAAGCGACAGGAATGCAAGAGACCCAGTACTTC	NA	TRBJ2-5	NA	TRBV20-1
CASSVSRVPSTDTQYF	TGTGCCAGCAGCGTATCCAGGGTTCCTAGCACAGATACGCAGTATTTT	few	TRBJ2-3	NA	TRBV7-2
CATSGTGRDQETQYF	TGTGCCACCAGTGGTACTGGGAGGGACCAAGAGACCCAGTACTTC	few	TRBJ2-5	TRBD2	TRBV24-1
CSVDERNTGELFF	TGCAGCGTTGACGAGCGGAACACCGGGGAGCTGTTTTTT	NA	TRBJ2-2	NA	TRBV29-1
CASSPRVVTEAFF	TGTGCCAGCAGTCCTCGGGTGGTCACTGAAGCTTTCTTT	few	TRBJ1-1	NA	TRBV11-1
CSARTSGRAASYEQYF	TGCAGTGCTAGGACTAGCGGGAGGGCCGCATCCTACGAGCAGTACTTC	few	TRBJ2-7	TRBD2	TRBV20-1
CASSPKRGGAYNEQFF	TGCGCCAGCAGCCCAAAACGCGGAGGGGCCTACAATGAGCAGTTCTTC	NA	TRBJ2-1	NA	TRBV5-1
CASSLDGGINEQFF	TGCGCCAGCAGCTTGGATGGCGGGATAAATGAGCAGTTCTTC	few	TRBJ2-1	NA	TRBV5-1
CASSLDWAGAKNIQYF	TGCGCCAGCAGCTTGGATTGGGCGGGCGCGAAAAACATTCAGTACTTC	NA	TRBJ2-4	NA	TRBV5-1
CASSVQRNQPQHF	TGTGCCAGCTCGGTCCAACGCAATCAGCCCCAGCATTTT	few	TRBJ1-5	NA	TRBV7-8
CASSLGTSGRTEQFF	TGTGCCAGCAGCCTTGGGACTAGCGGGAGAACTGAGCAGTTCTTC	few	TRBJ2-1	TRBD2	TRBV7-7
CTSRMAVSDRTSSGNTIYF	TGTACCAGCAGAATGGCCGTGTCGGACAGGACCTCCTCTGGAAACACCATATATTTT	NA	TRBJ1-3	TRBD1	TRBV3-1
CASSQALLAGGLAKNIQYF	TGTGCCAGCAGCCAAGCTCTTCTAGCGGGAGGACTAGCCAAAAACATTCAGTACTTC	NA	TRBJ2-4	TRBD2	TRBV4-2
CASSLGGGRGEQFF	TGCGCCAGCAGCTTGGGAGGAGGTCGGGGAGAGCAGTTCTTC	many	TRBJ2-1	NA	TRBV5-1
CSARSRGRSYEQYF	TGCAGTGCTAGGAGCAGGGGTCGTTCCTACGAGCAGTACTTC	NA	TRBJ2-7	NA	TRBV20-1
CASSLGADLNEKLFF	TGTGCCAGCAGCTTAGGAGCAGATCTTAATGAAAAACTGTTTTTT	NA	TRBJ1-4	NA	TRBV7-9
CASSLGRTAPKNIQYF	TGCGCCAGCAGCTTGGGTAGGACAGCTCCAAAAAACATTCAGTACTTC	NA	TRBJ2-4	NA	TRBV5-1
CASSADRDRVYGYTF	TGTGCCAGCAGCGCAGACCGGGACAGGGTCTATGGCTACACCTTC	NA	TRBJ1-2	TRBD1	TRBV9
CASSLMEIRTKGYTF	TGTGCCAGCAGCTTGATGGAGATTCGGACGAAAGGCTACACCTTC	NA	TRBJ1-2	NA	TRBV5-5
CASRRWGAGGNTEAFF	TGTGCCAGCCGTCGGTGGGGGGCTGGTGGGAACACTGAAGCTTTCTTT	few	TRBJ1-1	NA	TRBV6-1
CASSQIKAGGGDTQYF	TGTGCCAGCAGCCAAATAAAAGCGGGAGGAGGAGATACGCAGTATTTT	few	TRBJ2-3	TRBD2	TRBV4-2
CASSARLVSYEQFF	TGTGCCAGCAGCGCCCGACTAGTTTCGTATGAGCAGTTCTTC	NA	TRBJ2-1	NA	TRBV11-2
CASTLAGLEETQYF	TGCGCCAGCACACTAGCGGGGCTTGAAGAGACCCAGTACTTC	NA	TRBJ2-5	TRBD2	TRBV10-2
CASSIIAGGKDTQYF	TGTGCCAGCAGTATCATAGCGGGAGGTAAAGATACGCAGTATTTT	NA	TRBJ2-3	TRBD2	TRBV12-3/TRBV12-4
CASSLGQGNGYTF	TGTGCCAGCAGCTTGGGACAGGGAAATGGCTACACCTTC	many	TRBJ1-2	TRBD1	TRBV5-1
CASSLVGGTGDYEQYF	TGCGCCAGCAGCTTGGTCGGGGGGACAGGGGACTACGAGCAGTACTTC	few	TRBJ2-7	TRBD1	TRBV5-1
CSAYRRPPYEQYF	TGCAGTGCCTACCGGAGGCCACCCTACGAGCAGTACTTC	NA	TRBJ2-7	NA	TRBV20-1